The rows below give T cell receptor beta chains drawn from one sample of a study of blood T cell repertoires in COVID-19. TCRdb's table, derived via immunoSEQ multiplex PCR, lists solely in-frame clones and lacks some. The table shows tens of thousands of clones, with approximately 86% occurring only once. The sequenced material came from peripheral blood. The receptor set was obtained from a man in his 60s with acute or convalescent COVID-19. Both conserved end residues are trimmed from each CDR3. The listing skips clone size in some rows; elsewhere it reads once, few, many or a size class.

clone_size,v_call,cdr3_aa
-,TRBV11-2,ASSSRTGAAVSSYNEQF
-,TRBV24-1,ATSDSRTGGGQPQH
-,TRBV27,ASSPDGTTYGYT
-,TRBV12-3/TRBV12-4,ASSIWGVQPQH
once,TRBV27,ASSLSPGTSGQPQH
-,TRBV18,ASSPPSRLIGQF
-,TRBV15,ATSRLWTGVETYEQY
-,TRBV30,AWSIWTVENTEAF
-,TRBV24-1,ATSDPGQGVVSNQPQH
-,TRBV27,ASSFGGAVADTQY